A selection of T cell receptor beta chains follows, all from one sample in a study of T cell changes during pregnancy in multiple sclerosis. Data came from immunoSEQ multiplex PCR; TCRdb stores just in-frame clones and leaves some out. The sample holds around 60,000 clones; around 90% are singletons and the top ten take approximately 1.7%. The sequencing used peripheral blood, collected in the first trimester of pregnancy. The receptors here all came from a female donor with multiple sclerosis, enrolled in a pregnancy study. Both conserved end residues are part of each CDR3. A D gene is named only where the DNA matches it firmly. Rows may omit the clone size; those that give it use once, few, many or a size class.

TRBJ2-1	TRBV4-3	few	TRBD2	CASSQGASGYNEQFF	TGCGCCAGCAGCCAAGGGGCTAGCGGCTACAATGAGCAGTTCTTC
TRBJ2-7	TRBV5-1	-	-	CASSFGRSSYEQYF	TGCGCCAGCAGCTTCGGGAGAAGCTCCTACGAGCAGTACTTC
TRBJ2-3	TRBV29-1	-	TRBD2	CSVEASGGPTDTQYF	TGCAGCGTTGAAGCATCGGGAGGGCCCACAGATACGCAGTATTTT
TRBJ1-1	TRBV7-9	-	-	CASSLDMNTEAFF	TGTGCCAGCAGCCTCGACATGAACACTGAAGCTTTCTTT
TRBJ2-5	TRBV7-9	-	TRBD2	CASSLASLGREGQETQYF	TGTGCCAGCAGCTTAGCGAGTTTAGGGCGGGAGGGCCAAGAGACCCAGTACTTC
TRBJ2-1	TRBV20-1	-	-	CSAQWLNEQFF	TGCAGTGCCCAGTGGTTGAATGAGCAGTTCTTC
TRBJ2-4	TRBV19	-	-	CASSSTTLAKNIQYF	TGTGCCAGTAGTTCCACTACGCTAGCCAAAAACATTCAGTACTTC
TRBJ2-3	TRBV18	-	-	CASSPRNWELARTSTDTQYF	TGTGCCAGCTCACCACGAAACTGGGAGCTAGCGCGAACTAGCACAGATACGCAGTATTTT
TRBJ2-5	TRBV6-5	-	TRBD2	CASSYGSSGDQETQYF	TGTGCCAGCAGTTACGGGTCTAGCGGGGACCAAGAGACCCAGTACTTC
TRBJ2-7	TRBV13	-	-	CASSLGQDSYEQYF	TGTGCCAGCAGCTTAGGCCAGGATTCCTACGAGCAGTACTTC
TRBJ2-3	TRBV27	-	-	CASSSIGASTDTQYF	TGTGCCAGCAGTTCTATTGGGGCTAGCACAGATACGCAGTATTTT
TRBJ2-1	TRBV5-1	-	-	CASSPQGQGSEQFF	TGCGCCAGCAGCCCGCAGGGTCAGGGGAGTGAGCAGTTCTTC
TRBJ1-4	TRBV5-6	once	-	CASSPLREALNEKLFF	TGTGCCAGCAGCCCATTAAGGGAGGCGCTTAATGAAAAACTGTTTTTT
TRBJ2-7	TRBV7-2	-	TRBD2	CASSWTSRFNEQYF	TGTGCCAGCAGCTGGACTAGTAGATTTAACGAGCAGTACTTC
TRBJ2-5	TRBV5-1	-	TRBD2	CASSLSSGRQETQYF	TGCGCCAGCAGCTTGAGTAGCGGGAGGCAAGAGACCCAGTACTTC
TRBJ1-5	TRBV10-3	-	-	CATQGGGGNQPQHF	TGTGCCACCCAAGGGGGGGGTGGCAATCAGCCCCAGCATTTT
TRBJ1-2	TRBV7-2	-	-	CASSPGIEYGYTF	TGTGCCAGCAGCCCGGGGATCGAGTATGGCTACACCTTC
TRBJ2-1	TRBV6-5	-	TRBD2	CASNTLAGRFNEQFF	TGTGCCAGCAACACACTAGCGGGAAGATTCAATGAGCAGTTCTTC
TRBJ1-1	TRBV2	-	-	CASRGSTGNTEAFF	TGTGCCAGCAGGGGATCGACAGGGAACACTGAAGCTTTCTTT
TRBJ1-5	TRBV5-1	-	-	CASSLVPERPQHF	TGCGCCAGCAGCTTGGTTCCCGAGAGGCCCCAGCATTTT
TRBJ1-1	TRBV28	once	-	CASSFSGSGGTEAFF	TGTGCCAGCAGTTTTTCAGGGTCGGGGGGCACTGAAGCTTTCTTT
TRBJ1-1	TRBV5-1	-	-	CASSYNSGEAFF	TGCGCCAGCAGCTACAACAGTGGTGAAGCTTTCTTT
TRBJ2-7	TRBV11-2	-	-	CASSLMTGGYEQYF	TGTGCCAGCAGCTTAATGACGGGCGGGTACGAGCAGTACTTC
TRBJ2-7	TRBV6-4	few	-	CASSDAQGTQYF	TGTGCCAGCAGTGACGCACAGGGTACGCAGTACTTC
TRBJ1-1	TRBV6-6	-	TRBD1	CASSYTQGDTEAFF	TGTGCCAGCAGTTACACACAGGGGGACACTGAAGCTTTCTTT
TRBJ1-2	TRBV4-1	-	TRBD1	CASSHPTGEGGYTF	TGCGCCAGCAGCCACCCGACAGGGGAGGGTGGCTACACCTTC
TRBJ1-2	TRBV16	once	-	CASSQSRGYTF	TGTGCCAGCAGCCAATCGCGCGGCTACACCTTC
TRBJ2-5	TRBV27	-	TRBD2	CASSPGTSDQETQYF	TGTGCCAGCAGCCCCGGGACTAGCGACCAAGAGACCCAGTACTTC
TRBJ2-1	TRBV7-7	-	TRBD2	CASSLAGTRGNEQFF	TGTGCCAGCAGCTTAGCCGGGACTAGGGGAAATGAGCAGTTCTTC
TRBJ2-4	TRBV5-5	-	-	CASSFGHAIAKNIQYF	TGTGCCAGCAGCTTTGGACACGCTATAGCCAAAAACATTCAGTACTTC
TRBJ1-5	TRBV5-8	-	TRBD1	CASSSDRAQPQHF	TGTGCCAGCAGCTCCGACAGGGCTCAGCCCCAGCATTTT
TRBJ2-5	TRBV6-6	-	-	CASSYSPLDRETQYF	TGTGCCAGCAGTTACTCCCCACTAGATCGGGAGACCCAGTACTTC
TRBJ2-7	TRBV7-3	-	TRBD2	CASSLRGTSGEGNSYEQYF	TGTGCCAGCAGCTTACGAGGGACTAGCGGGGAGGGGAACAGTTACGAGCAGTACTTC
TRBJ2-7	TRBV21-1	-	-	CASARQVLAGANYEQYF	TGTGCCAGCGCCCGACAGGTTCTAGCGGGAGCCAATTACGAGCAGTACTTC
TRBJ1-1	TRBV4-3	-	-	CASSQTGFGSTEAFF	TGCGCCAGCAGCCAAACAGGGTTTGGTTCCACTGAAGCTTTCTTT
TRBJ2-2	TRBV28	-	-	CASTLGSNTGELFF	TGTGCCAGCACCCTGGGGAGTAACACCGGGGAGCTGTTTTTT
TRBJ1-2	TRBV7-7	-	-	CASTAGAFEGYTF	TGTGCTAGCACCGCGGGGGCGTTCGAGGGCTACACCTTC
TRBJ2-5	TRBV10-2	once	TRBD2	CASRLAGEETQYF	TGCGCCAGCAGGCTAGCGGGGGAAGAGACCCAGTACTTC
TRBJ1-1	TRBV7-2	once	-	CASSLYNTEAFF	TGTGCCAGCAGCTTGTATAATACTGAAGCTTTCTTT
TRBJ2-7	TRBV7-2	-	-	CASSFFSSYEQYF	TGTGCCAGCAGCTTCTTTAGCTCCTACGAGCAGTACTTC
TRBJ1-4	TRBV5-1	-	TRBD1	CASSLAPDRGPQFEKLFF	TGCGCCAGCAGCTTGGCCCCGGACAGGGGGCCCCAATTTGAGAAACTGTTTTTT